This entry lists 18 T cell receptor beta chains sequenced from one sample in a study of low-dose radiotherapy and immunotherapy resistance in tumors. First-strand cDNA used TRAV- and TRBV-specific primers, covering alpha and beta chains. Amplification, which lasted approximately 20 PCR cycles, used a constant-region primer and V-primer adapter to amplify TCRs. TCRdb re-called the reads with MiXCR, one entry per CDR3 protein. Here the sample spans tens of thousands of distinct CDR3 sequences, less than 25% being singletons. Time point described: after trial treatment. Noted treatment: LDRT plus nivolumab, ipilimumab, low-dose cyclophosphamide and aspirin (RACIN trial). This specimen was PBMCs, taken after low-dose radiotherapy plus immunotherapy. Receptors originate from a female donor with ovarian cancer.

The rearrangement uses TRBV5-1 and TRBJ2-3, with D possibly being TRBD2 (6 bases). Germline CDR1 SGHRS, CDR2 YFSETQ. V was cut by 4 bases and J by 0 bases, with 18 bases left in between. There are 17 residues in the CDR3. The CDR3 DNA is TGCGCCAGCAGCCCGGAGGGCAGCCGTAGAAGCACAGATACGCAGTATTTT. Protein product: CASSPEGSRRSTDTQYF.

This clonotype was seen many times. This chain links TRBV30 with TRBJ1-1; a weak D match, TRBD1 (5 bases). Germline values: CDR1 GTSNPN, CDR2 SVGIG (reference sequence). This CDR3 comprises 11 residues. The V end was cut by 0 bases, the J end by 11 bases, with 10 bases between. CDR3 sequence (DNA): TGTGCCTGGAGTGTGGGGCAGTGGGCTTTCTTT. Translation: CAWSVGQWAFF.

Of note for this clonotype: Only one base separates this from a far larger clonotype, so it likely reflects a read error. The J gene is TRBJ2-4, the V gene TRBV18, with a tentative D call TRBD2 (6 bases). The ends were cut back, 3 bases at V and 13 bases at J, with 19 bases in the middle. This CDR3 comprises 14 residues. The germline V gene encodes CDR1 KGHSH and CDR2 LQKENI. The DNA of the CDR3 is TGTGCCAGCTCACCCGGGACTGACTACAATGAGCAGTACTTC. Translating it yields CASSPGTDYNEQYF. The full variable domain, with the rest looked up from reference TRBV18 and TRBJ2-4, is NAGVMQNPRHLVRRRGQEARLRCSPMKGHSHVYWYRQLPEEGLKFMVYLQKENIIDESGMPKERFSAEFPKEGPSILRIQQVVRGDSAAYFCASSPGTDYNEQYFGAGTRLSVL.

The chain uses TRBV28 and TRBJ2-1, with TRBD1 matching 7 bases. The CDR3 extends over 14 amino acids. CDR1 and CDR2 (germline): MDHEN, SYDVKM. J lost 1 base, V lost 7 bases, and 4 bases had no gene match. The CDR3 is CASKGTDSYNEQFF. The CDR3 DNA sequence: TGTGCCAGCAAGGGGACAGATTCCTACAATGAGCAGTTCTTC.

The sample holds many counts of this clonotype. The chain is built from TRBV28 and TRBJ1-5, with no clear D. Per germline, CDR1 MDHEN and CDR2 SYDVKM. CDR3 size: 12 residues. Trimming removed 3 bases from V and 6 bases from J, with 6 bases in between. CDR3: CASSLGSQPQHF. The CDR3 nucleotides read TGTGCCAGCAGTTTGGGAAGTCAGCCCCAGCATTTT.

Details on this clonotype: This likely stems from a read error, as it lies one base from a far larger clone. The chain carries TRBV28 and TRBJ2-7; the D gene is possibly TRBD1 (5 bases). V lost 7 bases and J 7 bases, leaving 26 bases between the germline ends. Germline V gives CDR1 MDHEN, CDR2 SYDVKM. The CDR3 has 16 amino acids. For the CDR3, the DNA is TGTGCCAGCAAAGGTACGGACACAAAGTCCTACAATGAGCAGTACTTC. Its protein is CASKGTDTKSYNEQYF.

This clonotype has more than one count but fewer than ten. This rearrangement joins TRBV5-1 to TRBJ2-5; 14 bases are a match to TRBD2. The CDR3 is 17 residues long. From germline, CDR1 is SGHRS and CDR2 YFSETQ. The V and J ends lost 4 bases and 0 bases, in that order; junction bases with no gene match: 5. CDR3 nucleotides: TGCGCCAGCAGCCAAGGGACTAGCGGGGGCTACCAAGAGACCCAGTACTTC. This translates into CASSQGTSGGYQETQYF.

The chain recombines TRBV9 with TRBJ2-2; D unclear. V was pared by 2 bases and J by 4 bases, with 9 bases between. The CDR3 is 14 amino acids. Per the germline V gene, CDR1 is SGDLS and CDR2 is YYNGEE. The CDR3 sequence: CASSVLPGTGELFF. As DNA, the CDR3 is TGTGCCAGCAGCGTGCTTCCAGGCACCGGGGAGCTGTTTTTT.

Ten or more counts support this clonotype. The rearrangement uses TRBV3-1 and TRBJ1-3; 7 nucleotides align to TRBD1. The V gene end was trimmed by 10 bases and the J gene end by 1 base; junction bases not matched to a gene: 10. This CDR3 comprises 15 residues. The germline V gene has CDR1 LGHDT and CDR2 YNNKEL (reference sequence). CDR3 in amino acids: CATRQGFGSGNTIYF. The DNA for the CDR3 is TGTGCCACCCGACAGGGTTTCGGGTCTGGAAACACCATATATTTT.

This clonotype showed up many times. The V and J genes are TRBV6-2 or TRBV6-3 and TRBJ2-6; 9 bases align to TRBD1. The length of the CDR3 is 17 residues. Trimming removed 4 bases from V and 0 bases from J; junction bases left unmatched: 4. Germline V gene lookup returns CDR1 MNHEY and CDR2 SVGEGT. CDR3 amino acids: CASSSGTGSSGANVLTF. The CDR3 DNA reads TGTGCCAGCAGTTCCGGGACAGGGAGCTCTGGGGCCAACGTCCTGACTTTC.

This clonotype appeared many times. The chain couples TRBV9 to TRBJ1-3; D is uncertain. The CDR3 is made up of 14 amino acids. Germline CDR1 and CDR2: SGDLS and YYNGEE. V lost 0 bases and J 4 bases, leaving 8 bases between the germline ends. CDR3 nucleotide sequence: TGTGCCAGCAGCGTAGACGGAATCGGAAACACCATATATTTT. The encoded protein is CASSVDGIGNTIYF. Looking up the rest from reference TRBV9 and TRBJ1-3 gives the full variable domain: DSGVTQTPKHLITATGQRVTLRCSPRSGDLSVYWYQQSLDQGLQFLIQYYNGEERAKGNILERFSAQQFPDLHSELNLSSLELGDSALYFCASSVDGIGNTIYFGEGSWLTVV.

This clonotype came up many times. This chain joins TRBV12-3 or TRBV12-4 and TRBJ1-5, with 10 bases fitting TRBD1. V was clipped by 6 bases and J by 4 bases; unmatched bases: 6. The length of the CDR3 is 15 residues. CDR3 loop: CASSQTGGRNQPQHF. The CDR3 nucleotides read TGTGCCAGCAGCCAGACAGGGGGCCGGAATCAGCCCCAGCATTTT.

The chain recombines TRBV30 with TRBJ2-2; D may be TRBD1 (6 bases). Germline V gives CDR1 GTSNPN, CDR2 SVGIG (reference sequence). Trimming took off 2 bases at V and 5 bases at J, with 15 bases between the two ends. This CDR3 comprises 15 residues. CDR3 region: CAWSFTGSWTGELFF. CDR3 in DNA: TGTGCCTGGAGTTTCACAGGGAGCTGGACCGGGGAGCTGTTTTTT.

The CDR3 DNA reads TGTGCCAGCACCGAAATGGGGGGCACCGGGGAGCTGTTTTTT. It codes for CASTEMGGTGELFF. The chain links TRBV11-3 to TRBJ2-2; a weak D match, TRBD2 (6 bases). The V end lost 7 bases, the J end lost 4 bases, and 13 bases lay between the germline ends. This CDR3 region has 14 residues. Germline V gene sequence: CDR1 SGHNT, CDR2 YENEEA.

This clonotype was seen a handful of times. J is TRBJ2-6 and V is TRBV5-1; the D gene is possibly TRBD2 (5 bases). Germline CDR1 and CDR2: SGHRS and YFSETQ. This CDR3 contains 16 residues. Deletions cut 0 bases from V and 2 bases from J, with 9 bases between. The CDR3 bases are TGCGCCAGCAGCTTGGCTCTGCGGGCTGGGGCCAACGTCCTGACTTTC. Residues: CASSLALRAGANVLTF.

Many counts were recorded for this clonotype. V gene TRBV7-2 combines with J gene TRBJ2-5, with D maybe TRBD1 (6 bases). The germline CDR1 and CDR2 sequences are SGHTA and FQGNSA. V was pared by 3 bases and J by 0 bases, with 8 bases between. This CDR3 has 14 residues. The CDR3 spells CASSFRGNQETQYF. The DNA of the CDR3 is TGTGCCAGCAGCTTCAGGGGAAACCAAGAGACCCAGTACTTC.

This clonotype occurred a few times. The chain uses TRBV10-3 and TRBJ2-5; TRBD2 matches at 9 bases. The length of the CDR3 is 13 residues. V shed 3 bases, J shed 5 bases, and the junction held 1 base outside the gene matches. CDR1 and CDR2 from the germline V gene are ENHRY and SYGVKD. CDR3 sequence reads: CAISEGLAETQYF. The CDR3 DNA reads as TGTGCCATCAGTGAAGGACTAGCGGAGACCCAGTACTTC.

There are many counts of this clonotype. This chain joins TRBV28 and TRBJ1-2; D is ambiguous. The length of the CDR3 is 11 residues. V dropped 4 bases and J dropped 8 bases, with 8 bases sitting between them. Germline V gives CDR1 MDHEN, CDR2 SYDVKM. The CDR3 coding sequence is TGTGCCAGCAGTTATTCAGTCGGCTACACCTTC. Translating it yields CASSYSVGYTF.